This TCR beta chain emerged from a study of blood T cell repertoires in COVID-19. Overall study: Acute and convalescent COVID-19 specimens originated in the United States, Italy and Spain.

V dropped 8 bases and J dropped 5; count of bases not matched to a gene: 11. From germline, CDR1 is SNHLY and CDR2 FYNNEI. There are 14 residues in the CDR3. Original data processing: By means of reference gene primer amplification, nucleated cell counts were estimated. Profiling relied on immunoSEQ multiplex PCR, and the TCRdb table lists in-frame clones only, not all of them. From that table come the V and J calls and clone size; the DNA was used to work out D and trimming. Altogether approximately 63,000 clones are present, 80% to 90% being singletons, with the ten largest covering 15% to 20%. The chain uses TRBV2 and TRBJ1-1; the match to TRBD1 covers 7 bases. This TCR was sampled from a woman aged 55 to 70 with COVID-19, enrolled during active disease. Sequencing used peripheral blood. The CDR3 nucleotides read TGTGCCAGCGGATACCGGACAGGCGGAACTGAAGCTTTCTTT. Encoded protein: CASGYRTGGTEAFF. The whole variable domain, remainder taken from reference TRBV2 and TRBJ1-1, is EPEVTQTPSHQVTQMGQEVILRCVPISNHLYFYWYRQILGQKVEFLVSFYNNEISEKSEIFDDQFSVERPDGSNFTLKIRSTKLEDSAMYFCASGYRTGGTEAFFGQGTRLTVV.